One T cell receptor (beta chain) is described in this entry. The antigen it recognizes is unknown. The junction departs from the called germline gene at one end, perhaps through a read error. This sample was taken from a study of response to subunit inactivated influenza vaccine (dated by TCRdb to 2016 to 2019). About the full investigation: The study used deep quantitative T cell receptor repertoire profiling to track responses to a trivalent subunit inactivated influenza vaccine.

Libraries were constructed by RT-PCR. The sequencing machine was an Illumina HiSeq 2500. TCRdb redid the processing of the public reads, applying fastp at Q25 and MiXCR, and retained in-frame beta chains. CDR3 protein sequences are deduplicated, and each keeps its most common genes and DNA. The sample has hundreds of thousands of distinct CDR3 sequences on record, approximately 17% of them singletons. Approximately 11% of the sample comes from the top ten. The germline V gene encodes CDR1 SEHNR and CDR2 FQNEAQ (reference sequence). The CDR3 has 12 amino acids, counting the end cysteine and phenylalanine. This entry keeps only the CDR3 DNA: 36 bases, framed from base 1. Overall study results and their limits: The authors proposed that each seasonal influenza vaccination may bring in only a limited number of new T cells.

This sequence originates from a man aged 45 to 65 who received an inactivated influenza vaccine. Donor details come from another sample of the same person, matched by shared clones. This sample comprised PBMCs from blood, obtained about 5 days after vaccination. Rearrangement joined TRBV7-9 to TRBJ2-1; perhaps TRBD1 is the D gene, with 5 bases matching. Here is the DNA: TGTGCCAGCAGCTTAGGGGGCCCTGAACGCCTCTTC. Its translation reads: CASSLGGPERLF.